Below, 11 T cell receptor beta chains from the same sample are listed, as sequenced in a study of Graves' ophthalmopathy and Graves' hyperthyroidism. The TCR beta CDR3 regions underwent amplification from RNA transcripts. Investigators did first-round RT-PCR with HTBI primers, then second-round multiplex PCR. TCRdb processed the multiplex PCR reads anew with MiXCR; each CDR3 protein has one entry. The data show more than 300,000 distinct CDR3 sequences, approximately 15% seen once. Material for sequencing was peripheral blood. These receptors came from a woman aged 18 to 35 with stable Graves' hyperthyroidism.

This clonotype was counted many times. The chain has TRBV6-5 and TRBJ2-2; tentative D call: TRBD1 (6 bases). Germline V gives CDR1 MNHEY, CDR2 SVGAGI. V lost 1 base to trimming and J lost 2 bases, with 11 bases between them. The CDR3 runs to 16 residues. CDR3 in DNA: TGTGCCAGCAGTTACTTCGGGACACTCAACACCGGGGAGCTGTTTTTT. Protein product: CASSYFGTLNTGELFF.

The table lists this clonotype with a few counts. V is TRBV27 and J is TRBJ2-7; D possibly matches TRBD1 or TRBD2 (6 bases each). The CDR3 runs to 14 residues. From germline, CDR1 is MNHEY and CDR2 SMNVEV (reference sequence). CDR3 region: CVTRGGASSYEQYF. The CDR3 DNA reads TGTGTGACCAGGGGCGGGGCCAGCTCCTACGAGCAGTACTTC.

This clonotype turned up a few times. This chain connects TRBV6-1 to TRBJ2-3; 8 bases map to TRBD2. The CDR3 covers 16 residues. Trimming removed 6 bases from V and 4 bases from J; junction bases left unmatched: 12. Germline V gene lookup returns CDR1 MNHNS and CDR2 SASEGT. For the CDR3, the DNA is TGTGCCAGCAGCGGCGCTCGGGGGGGGCAGGCAGATACGCAGTATTTT. This translates into CASSGARGGQADTQYF.

This clonotype was picked up many times. The rearrangement uses TRBV11-2 and TRBJ2-5, with 7 bases matching TRBD1. Germline CDR1 is SGHAT and CDR2 is FQNNGV. This CDR3 spans 14 amino acids. J was trimmed by 4 bases and V by 1 base; bases with no gene match: 3. The CDR3 DNA sequence: TGTGCCAGCAGCTTAGGGTACAGGGGAGAGACCCAGTACTTC. It specifies CASSLGYRGETQYF.

This clonotype has ten or more counts. This rearrangement joins TRBV18 to TRBJ2-5, with 7 bases fitting TRBD1. The CDR3 runs 16 residues. Germline V gives CDR1 KGHSH, CDR2 LQKENI. V lost 2 bases to trimming and J lost 3 bases; unmatched junction nucleotides: 9. In DNA, the CDR3 is TGTGCCAGCTCACCAAGACAGGGTGCTGGTGAAGAGACCCAGTACTTC. This gives the protein CASSPRQGAGEETQYF.

In its sample, this clonotype was seen many times. V and J are TRBV7-9 and TRBJ1-1, with 9 bases matching TRBD1. Germline trimming cut 4 bases from V and 11 bases from J; bases unmatched to any gene: 11. CDR1 and CDR2 (germline): SEHNR, FQNEAQ (reference sequence). This CDR3 comprises 14 residues. The CDR3: CASSSGQGTSYAFF. Here the CDR3 DNA reads TGTGCCAGCAGCTCAGGACAGGGGACGTCGTATGCTTTCTTT.

This clonotype was observed many times. V gene TRBV20-1 combines with J gene TRBJ2-2, with TRBD1 matching 7 bases. Germline V gene lookup returns CDR1 DFQATT and CDR2 SNEGSKA (reference sequence). V shed 3 bases, J shed 6 bases, and the junction held 4 bases outside the gene matches. The CDR3 contains 13 residues. CDR3: CSARATGAGELFF. In DNA, the CDR3 is TGCAGTGCTAGGGCAACAGGGGCCGGGGAGCTGTTTTTT.

This clonotype was counted between two and nine times. The rearrangement joins TRBV18 to TRBJ1-1; 8 bases are shared with TRBD1. The germline V gene encodes CDR1 KGHSH and CDR2 LQKENI. The CDR3 is made up of 16 amino acids. After removal of 5 bases from V and 6 bases from J, the junction contained 14 bases not matched to a gene. The CDR3, as DNA: TGTGCCAGCTCAGCCTTATTACAGGGGGAGGGAGCTGAAGCTTTCTTT. This sequence encodes CASSALLQGEGAEAFF.

This clonotype was picked up many times. The chain couples TRBV7-9 to TRBJ1-1; D gene unclear. The germline CDR1 and CDR2 sequences are SEHNR and FQNEAQ (reference sequence). The CDR3 runs 14 residues. V was shortened by 3 bases and J by 6 bases, with 14 bases between the two germline ends. The CDR3 reads CASSFLDRVPEAFF. CDR3 DNA sequence: TGTGCCAGCAGCTTCCTCGACCGAGTCCCTGAAGCTTTCTTT.

This clonotype was recorded many times. The V and J genes are TRBV20-1 and TRBJ1-2, with 7 bases lining up with TRBD1. The CDR3 is 14 residues long. Per germline, CDR1 DFQATT and CDR2 SNEGSKA (reference sequence). The junction had 1 base not matched to a gene; V was cut back by 0 bases and J by 0 bases. In DNA form, the CDR3 reads TGCAGTGCTAGAGAAGGGACAGCTAACTATGGCTACACCTTC. Its translation is CSAREGTANYGYTF.

Many counts were recorded for this clonotype. The chain carries TRBV12-3 or TRBV12-4 and TRBJ2-6; D may be TRBD1 (6 bases). CDR3 length equals 16 residues. V lost 7 bases to trimming and J lost 0 bases, with 13 bases between them. The DNA of the CDR3 is TGTGCCAGCAATCCGGGACAAAGCTCTGGGGCCAACGTCCTGACTTTC. It codes for CASNPGQSSGANVLTF.